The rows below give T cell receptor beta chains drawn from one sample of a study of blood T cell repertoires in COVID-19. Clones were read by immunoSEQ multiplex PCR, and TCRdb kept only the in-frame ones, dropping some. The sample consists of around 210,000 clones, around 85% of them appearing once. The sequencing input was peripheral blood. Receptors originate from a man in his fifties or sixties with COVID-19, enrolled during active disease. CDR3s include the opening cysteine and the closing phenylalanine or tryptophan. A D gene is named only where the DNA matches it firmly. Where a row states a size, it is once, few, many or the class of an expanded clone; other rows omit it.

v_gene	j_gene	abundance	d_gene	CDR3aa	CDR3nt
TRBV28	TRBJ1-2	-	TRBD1	CASSLPWRAGGFLGYTF	TGTGCCAGCAGTTTACCCTGGAGGGCAGGGGGATTTCTGGGCTACACCTTC
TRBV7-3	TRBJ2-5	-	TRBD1	CASSSLDRETQYF	TGTGCCAGCAGCTCCCTGGACAGGGAGACCCAGTACTTC
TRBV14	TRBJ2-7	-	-	CASSQLTGGEQYF	TGTGCCAGCAGCCAACTCACAGGTGGAGAGCAGTACTTC
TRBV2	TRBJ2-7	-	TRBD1	CASRVLTGSPYEQYF	TGTGCCAGCAGAGTACTGACAGGGTCTCCCTACGAGCAGTACTTC
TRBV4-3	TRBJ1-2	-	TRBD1	CASSQDRQGIYGYTF	TGCGCCAGCAGCCAAGATAGACAGGGGATCTATGGCTACACCTTC
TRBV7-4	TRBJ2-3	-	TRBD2	CASSSSRTSGGATDTQYF	TGTGCCAGCAGCTCCTCCCGGACTAGCGGGGGGGCCACAGATACGCAGTATTTT
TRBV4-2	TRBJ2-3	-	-	CASSQDRNRVTDTQYF	TGTGCCAGCAGCCAAGATCGGAACAGGGTAACAGATACGCAGTATTTT
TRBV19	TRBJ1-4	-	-	CASSINGGEKLFF	TGTGCCAGTAGTATAAATGGGGGGGAAAAACTGTTTTTT
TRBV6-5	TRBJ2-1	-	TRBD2	CASRLANTYNEQFF	TGTGCCAGCAGACTAGCGAATACCTACAATGAGCAGTTCTTC
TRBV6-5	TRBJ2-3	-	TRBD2	CASSRLAGGPDTQYF	TGTGCCAGCAGCCGACTAGCGGGGGGGCCAGATACGCAGTATTTT
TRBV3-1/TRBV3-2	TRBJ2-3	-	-	CASSQQRGRGDTQYF	TGTGCCAGCAGCCAACAAAGGGGAAGGGGAGATACGCAGTATTTT
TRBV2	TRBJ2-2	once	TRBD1	CASSERTGGVTGELFF	TGTGCCAGCAGTGAAAGGACAGGGGGGGTAACCGGGGAGCTGTTTTTT
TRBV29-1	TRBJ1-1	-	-	CSVQGRGEAFF	TGCAGCGTTCAGGGAAGGGGCGAAGCTTTCTTT
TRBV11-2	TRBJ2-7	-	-	CASSLEGRGPYEQYF	TGTGCCAGCAGCTTAGAGGGCAGGGGCCCCTACGAGCAGTACTTC
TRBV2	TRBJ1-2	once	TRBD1	CASTPNRQGGRYGYTF	TGTGCCAGCACTCCCAACCGGCAGGGGGGCCGATATGGCTACACCTTC